This record looks at one TCR beta chain sequence and its context. Its antigen remains unknown. The entry originates in a study of early T cells in non-severe SARS-CoV-2 infection. General study points: The VDJdb matching leaned toward anti-spike CD8 responses and overlooked private and CD4 specificities.

Each single cDNA molecule received a unique molecular identifier. A single record per CDR3 protein comes from TCRdb applying MiXCR to the 5' RACE reads. The sample contains roughly 46,000 distinct CDR3 sequences, 7.1% of which appear only once. Trimming shortened V by 5 bases and J by 6 bases, and 3 bases separated the two germline ends. The CDR3 length is 10 residues. Germline CDR1 and CDR2: MNHNY and SVGAGI (reference sequence). The chain combines TRBV6-6 with TRBJ2-3; no firm D call. Sequences were obtained from whole blood. This receptor was taken from an adult who was a healthcare worker with PCR-confirmed SARS-CoV-2 infection or an uninfected control (not recorded which). CDR3 residues: CASSKDTQYF. The CDR3 DNA sequence: TGTGCCAGCAGTAAGGATACGCAGTATTTT.